The clone carrying this T cell receptor (beta chain) has more than one count but fewer than ten. Its antigen is still unknown. The method was immunoSEQ multiplex PCR; TCRdb's version includes in-frame clones alone and lacks a portion of them. The table includes tens of thousands of clones, under 75% detected once. The entry originates in a study of PD-1 blockade in classical Hodgkin lymphoma. Study-wide points: A significant rise in TCR diversity by C4D1 was seen for CD4+ but not CD8+ cells. Patients who began taking nivolumab under 1 year after ASCT were left out.

CDR3 length: 14 residues. CDR1 and CDR2 (germline): SGHRS, YFSETQ. V dropped 2 bases and J dropped 2 bases, with 9 bases sitting between them. Every patient had relapsed following autologous stem cell transplantation, and cohorts differed in brentuximab vedotin exposure. The J gene is TRBJ2-3, the V gene TRBV5-1; D might be TRBD1 (6 bases). The clonotype originates from a human donor with classical Hodgkin lymphoma. Sequencing was performed on peripheral blood mononuclear cells (PBMCs), taken before the second cycle of nivolumab. The CDR3 nucleotides read TGCGCCAGCAGCTTAGGACAGAACACAGATACGCAGTATTTT. It specifies CASSLGQNTDTQYF.